One and the same sample provided the 8 T cell receptor beta chains below, sequenced in a study of OX40 agonist ivuxolimab in advanced cancers. To prepare the library, the immunoSEQ multiplex PCR assay was applied. TCRdb obtained this table from immuneACCESS and retained in-frame rearrangements with V and J assigned. These tables miss some clones; where compared with another copy, unresolved V genes account for less than half of the shortfall, and the remainder is unexplained. Counted in this sample were more than 60,000 clones; 87% of them appeared once. The top ten hold 4% to 5% of the sample. The source was CD4+ or CD8+ T cells sorted from blood, collected in a trial of the OX40 agonist ivuxolimab. The receptor source for this set is an adult with an advanced solid tumor such as melanoma, head and neck, liver or kidney cancer.

The chain has TRBV11-3 and TRBJ2-7; 10 positions match TRBD2. Germline lookup yields CDR1 SGHNT and CDR2 YENEEA. With 1 base clipped from V and 1 base from J, the junction kept 1 base outside the gene matches. This CDR3 is 15 amino acids long. For the CDR3, the DNA is TGTGCCAGCAGCTTAGGGACTAGCGGTTCCTACGAGCAGTACTTC. As protein: CASSLGTSGSYEQYF.

V gene TRBV29-1 combines with J gene TRBJ2-7; TRBD2 matches 12 bases. Losses at the gene ends were 7 bases for V and 0 bases for J; bases not matched to a gene: 4. The CDR3 totals 14 residues. Per germline, CDR1 SQVTM and CDR2 ANQGSEA. In DNA, the CDR3 is TGCAGCGCCCAGGGACTAGCGGGCTCCTACGAGCAGTACTTC. This codes for CSAQGLAGSYEQYF.

The chain links TRBV6-1 to TRBJ2-7; no firm D call. CDR1 and CDR2 from the germline V gene are MNHNS and SASEGT. The CDR3 has 12 residues. Trimming took off 2 bases at V and 3 bases at J, with 5 bases between the two ends. The CDR3 sequence is CASSERDYEQYF. In DNA, the CDR3 is TGTGCCAGCAGTGAAAGGGACTACGAGCAGTACTTC.

This chain uses TRBV19 with TRBJ2-7, with D possibly matching TRBD1 (6 bases). Germline CDR1 and CDR2: LNHDA and SQIVND (reference sequence). V was trimmed by 5 bases and J by 2 bases, leaving 16 bases between them. The CDR3 contains 15 residues. The CDR3 is CASSPFGQPTYEQYF. CDR3 nucleotides: TGTGCCAGTAGTCCATTCGGACAGCCAACCTACGAGCAGTACTTC.

A few counts support this clone. This chain links TRBV6-4 with TRBJ2-1; D might be TRBD2 (7 bases). Germline lookup yields CDR1 MRHNA and CDR2 SNTAGT. This CDR3 has 16 amino acids. The ends were cut back, 4 bases at V and 8 bases at J, with 21 bases in the middle. The CDR3 sequence is CASSGPKGEGRHEQFF. CDR3 bases: TGTGCCAGCAGTGGCCCTAAGGGGGAGGGTCGGCATGAGCAGTTCTTC.

The rearrangement uses TRBV30 and TRBJ1-1, with 7 bases aligning to TRBD1. The CDR3 extends over 13 amino acids. V trimming: 1 base; J trimming: 5 bases; junction bases outside the gene matches: 4. Germline V gene data show CDR1 as GTSNPN and CDR2 as SVGIG (reference sequence). The CDR3 DNA follows: TGTGCCTGGAGTGCTTACAGGGGAACTGAAGCTTTCTTT. Protein product: CAWSAYRGTEAFF.

The gene calls are TRBV2 and TRBJ1-4; 8 bases match TRBD1. The ends lost 8 bases at V and 8 bases at J; junction bases unmatched: 7. Germline assignment: CDR1 SNHLY and CDR2 FYNNEI. This CDR3 comprises 13 residues. The CDR3 loop is CASLTTGGEKLFF. The CDR3 region has the DNA TGTGCCAGCTTAACCACAGGGGGGGAAAAACTGTTTTTT.

The gene calls are TRBV2 and TRBJ1-2; the D gene is possibly TRBD1 (5 bases). Germline-derived CDR1 and CDR2 are SNHLY and FYNNEI. The CDR3 totals 14 residues. Trimming took 6 bases from V and 3 from J, leaving 14 bases between them. The DNA for the CDR3 is TGTGCCAGCAGGACCGGGACTCAGGACTATGGCTACACCTTC. This gives the protein CASRTGTQDYGYTF.